This TCR beta chain was sequenced in a study of human T cells and chemical hapten exposure. Indicated time point: patch test 3, about 24 weeks after DPC sensitization. Described treatment: therapeutic diphenylcyclopropenone sensitization with weekly scalp DPC. From the RACE reads, TCRdb called clonotypes with MiXCR, one entry per CDR3 protein. Of some 91,000 distinct CDR3 sequences listed, around a quarter are singletons. There are 16 residues in the CDR3. V was cut by 5 bases and J by 1 base, with 17 bases left in between. Germline loops: CDR1 SGHTA, CDR2 FQGTGA. This TCR was recovered from a man between 40 and 49 years old with alopecia areata. Some clones in this sample may be carry-over from other donors' samples. The rearrangement joins TRBV7-3 to TRBJ2-5; possibly TRBD1 or TRBD2 for D (5 bases each). The specimen was whole blood, collected in connection with sensitization to the hapten diphenylcyclopropenone (DPC). The CDR3 sequence is CASSPSRGKTQETQYF. CDR3 DNA: TGTGCCAGCAGCCCCTCGAGGGGCAAGACCCAAGAGACCCAGTACTTC.